What follows is one T cell receptor beta chain and its context. The target of this receptor is not known. Base qualities are missing; no much larger clone stands one base away. This sample was taken from a study of blood T cell repertoires in COVID-19 (dated by TCRdb to 2020 to 2022). Background for the entire study: Samples covering the acute and convalescent phases of COVID-19 were provided by collaborators in the United States, Italy and Spain. Sample metadata almost always included a de-identified subject ID, COVID-19 status, age in years and sex. The material from the prospective study consisted of cDNA or gDNA derived from T cells, B-cell-depleted T cells, or PBMCs. Subjects who had been exposed to COVID-19, were actively infected with it, or had recovered from it provided the deeply sampled blood TCRbeta repertoires that made up the dataset. Samples came from the ongoing ImmuneRACE study (first 160 participants) plus 1,254 subjects from 6 global collaborators. The repertoires were released in a freely available public database intended as a resource for research on the immune response to SARS-CoV-2. Where available, HLA class I and class II types were obtained from metadata supplied by the sample provider rather than from assay-based typing.

TCRbeta CDR3 regions were amplified from genomic DNA using the immunoSEQ Assay, a bias-controlled multiplex PCR. For the original study's pipeline: Nucleated cell counts per sample were estimated from amplification of reference gene primers within the assay. To quantify the absolute abundance of each unique TCRbeta CDR3 rearrangement, sequence reads were collapsed and filtered. For each sample, productive Simpson clonality was calculated as the square root of Simpson's diversity index over productive rearrangements. TCRdb mirrors the immuneACCESS table, restricted to in-frame sequences. Some clones are absent from its copies; in checked studies, under half trace to an unresolved V gene, and the reason for the others is unknown. V, J and clone size reflect that table, while D and trimming were determined from the DNA. Recorded for this sample are more than 300,000 clones; 85% to 95% of them occurred a single time. The ten top clones hold about 4.2% of the sample.

Enrolling through a virtual design, the prospective study's participants ranged in age from roughly 18 to 95 years and lived across about two dozen United States geographic areas. In the prospective study, cohorts were assigned on the basis of participant-reported clinical history obtained from a screening survey and a study questionnaire. Exposed participants were defined as having been in contact with someone with a PCR-confirmed or clinician-diagnosed COVID-19 case within 2 weeks of study entry. In the prospective study, mobile phlebotomists collected whole blood, serum and a nasopharyngeal or oropharyngeal swab from each participant. Additional blood draws and questionnaires over an approximately 2-month period could optionally be provided by prospective study participants. Before DNA extraction, prospective study blood samples were shipped either frozen or at room temperature. The cysteine opens and the phenylalanine closes a CDR3 of 12 amino acids. The entry retains the CDR3 DNA only, 36 bases that are in frame from base 1. The germline V gene sets CDR1 to ENHRY and CDR2 to SYGVKD. V and J lose 2 bases and 7 bases, and a span of 8 bases separates them.

Results and caveats for the whole study, not just this receptor: The quantity of clinical and demographic metadata differed by source and by participant and was supplied without curation.

The receptor chain draws on TRBV10-3 and TRBJ1-2; the D gene is possibly TRBD1, with 6 bases matching. The material sequenced was PBMCs or T cells enriched from blood (not recorded which). This sequence originates from a woman in her 30s who had been exposed to COVID-19. CDR3 protein: CAISETGFGYTF. The DNA reads TGTGCCATCAGTGAGACAGGGTTTGGCTACACCTTC.